The following is a TCR beta chain sequence with its context. These data come from a study of blood T cell repertoires in COVID-19. CDR1 is MNHEY and CDR2 is SVGAGI in the germline V gene. This CDR3 has 13 residues. Trimming shortened V by 2 bases and J by 4 bases, and 6 bases separated the two germline ends. This table comes from immunoSEQ multiplex PCR, and its TCRdb copy is limited to in-frame clones, with some not included. In the table there are fewer than 150,000 clones, about 85% of which are singletons. The chain couples TRBV6-5 to TRBJ1-5; no clear D gene. The sequence was collected from a human donor in a cohort sampled during active COVID-19. Sequencing was done on a sample of peripheral blood. As DNA, the CDR3 is TGTGCCAGCAGTTACGACGGGAATCAGCCCCAGCATTTT. Translation gives CASSYDGNQPQHF.